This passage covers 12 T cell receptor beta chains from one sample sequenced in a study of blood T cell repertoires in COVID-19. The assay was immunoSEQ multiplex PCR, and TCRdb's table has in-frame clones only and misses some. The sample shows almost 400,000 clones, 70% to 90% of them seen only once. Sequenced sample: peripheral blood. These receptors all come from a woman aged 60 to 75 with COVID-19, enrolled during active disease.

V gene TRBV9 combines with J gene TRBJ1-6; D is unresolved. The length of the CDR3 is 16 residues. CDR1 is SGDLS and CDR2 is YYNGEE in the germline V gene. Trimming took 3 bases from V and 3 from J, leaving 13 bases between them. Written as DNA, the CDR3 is TGTGCCAGCAGCGCTAAACTCCGGGACTATAATTCACCCCTCCACTTT. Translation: CASSAKLRDYNSPLHF.

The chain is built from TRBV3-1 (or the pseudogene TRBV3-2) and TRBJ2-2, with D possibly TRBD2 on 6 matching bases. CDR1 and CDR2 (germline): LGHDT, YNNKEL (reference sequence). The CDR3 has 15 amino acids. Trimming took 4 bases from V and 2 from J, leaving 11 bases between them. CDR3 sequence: CASSRGAFNTGELFF. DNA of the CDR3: TGTGCCAGCAGCCGCGGGGCCTTTAACACCGGGGAGCTGTTTTTT.

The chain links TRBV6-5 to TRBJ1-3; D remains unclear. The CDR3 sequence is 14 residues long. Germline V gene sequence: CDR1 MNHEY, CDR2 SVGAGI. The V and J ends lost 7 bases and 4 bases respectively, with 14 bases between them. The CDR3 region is CASTLFLGGNTIYF. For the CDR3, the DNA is TGTGCCAGCACCCTATTTCTCGGGGGAAACACCATATATTTT.

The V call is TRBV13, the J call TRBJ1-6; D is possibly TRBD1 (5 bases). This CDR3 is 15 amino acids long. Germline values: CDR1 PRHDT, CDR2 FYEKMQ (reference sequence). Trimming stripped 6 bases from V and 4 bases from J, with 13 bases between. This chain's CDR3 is CASSFRTLYNSPLHF. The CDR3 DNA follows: TGTGCCAGCAGTTTCCGGACATTGTATAATTCACCCCTCCACTTT.

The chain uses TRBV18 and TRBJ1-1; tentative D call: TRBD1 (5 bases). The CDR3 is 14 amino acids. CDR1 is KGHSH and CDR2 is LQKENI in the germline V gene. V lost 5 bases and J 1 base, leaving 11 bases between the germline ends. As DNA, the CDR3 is TGTGCCAGCTCATGGGACTCTCGGAACACTGAAGCTTTCTTT. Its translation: CASSWDSRNTEAFF.

CDR3 protein: CASSLSLAGQETQYF. DNA for the CDR3: TGTGCCAGCAGCTTGTCACTAGCGGGTCAAGAGACCCAGTACTTC. The rearrangement uses TRBV5-4 and TRBJ2-5; 9 bases line up with TRBD2. The CDR3 has 15 residues. Losses at the gene ends were 1 base for V and 2 bases for J; bases not matched to a gene: 3. The V gene's germline CDR1 is SGHNT and CDR2 YYREEE (reference sequence).

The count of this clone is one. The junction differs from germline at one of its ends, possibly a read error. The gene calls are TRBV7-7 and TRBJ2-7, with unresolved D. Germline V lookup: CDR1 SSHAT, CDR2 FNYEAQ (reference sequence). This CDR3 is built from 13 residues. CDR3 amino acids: CASSFQVGREQYF. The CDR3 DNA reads TGTGCTAGCAGCTTCCAGGTCGGTCGGGAGCAGTACTTC.

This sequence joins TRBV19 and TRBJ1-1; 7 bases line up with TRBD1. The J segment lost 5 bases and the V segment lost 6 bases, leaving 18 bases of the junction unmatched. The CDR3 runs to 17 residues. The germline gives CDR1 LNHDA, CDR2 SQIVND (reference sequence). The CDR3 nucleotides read TGTGCCAGTAGCATCTTCTCGGGACAGCCAACAAGGACTGAAGCTTTCTTT. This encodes CASSIFSGQPTRTEAFF.

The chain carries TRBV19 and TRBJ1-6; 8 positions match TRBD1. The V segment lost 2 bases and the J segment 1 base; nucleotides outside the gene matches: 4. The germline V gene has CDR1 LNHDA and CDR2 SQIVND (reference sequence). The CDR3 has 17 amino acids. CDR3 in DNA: TGTGCCAGTAGTATACAGGGGGCTTTGTCCTATAATTCACCCCTCCACTTT. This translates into CASSIQGALSYNSPLHF.

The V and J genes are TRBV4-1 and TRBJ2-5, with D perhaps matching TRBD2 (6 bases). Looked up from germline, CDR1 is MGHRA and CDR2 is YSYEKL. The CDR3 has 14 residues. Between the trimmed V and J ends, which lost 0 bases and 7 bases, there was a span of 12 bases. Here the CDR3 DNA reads TGCGCCAGCAGCCAAGAGGCGGGAACGGGGACCCAGTACTTC. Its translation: CASSQEAGTGTQYF.

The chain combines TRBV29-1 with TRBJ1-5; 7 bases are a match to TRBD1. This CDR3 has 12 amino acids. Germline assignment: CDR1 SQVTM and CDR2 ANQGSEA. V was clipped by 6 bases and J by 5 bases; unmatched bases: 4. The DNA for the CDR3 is TGCAGCGTCGGGGACAGAGATCAGCCCCAGCATTTT. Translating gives CSVGDRDQPQHF.

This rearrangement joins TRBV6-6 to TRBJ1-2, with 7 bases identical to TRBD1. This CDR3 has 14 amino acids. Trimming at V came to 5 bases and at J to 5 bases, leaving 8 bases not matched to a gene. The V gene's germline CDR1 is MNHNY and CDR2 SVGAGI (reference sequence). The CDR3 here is CASSHGTVTYGYTF. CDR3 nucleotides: TGTGCCAGCAGTCACGGGACAGTTACTTATGGCTACACCTTC.